This T cell receptor (beta chain) emerged from a study of CD4+ T cells in melanoma. As to this clone: Its specificity is unknown.

Assay: immunoSEQ multiplex PCR; the TCRdb copy retains only in-frame clones and omits some. The table lists about 55,000 clones, nearly 70% of them singletons. Whole-study results and caveats: Diverse differentiation states were reported for melanoma neoantigen-specific CD4+ T cells. A reported correlation linked neoantigen-specific CD4+ T cells to CD8+, macrophage and B cell function.

The germline CDR1 and CDR2 sequences are ENHRY and SYGVKD. The CDR3 has 16 amino acids. Trimming pared 4 bases from V and 0 bases from J, leaving 15 bases between. The chain couples TRBV10-3 to TRBJ1-1; D is perhaps TRBD1 (5 bases). What was sequenced was tumor tissue. This receptor was taken from a human donor with melanoma. CDR3 DNA: TGTGCCATCAGTGTATCGGGGGTACAAGTGAACACTGAAGCTTTCTTT. Amino acid sequence: CAISVSGVQVNTEAFF.